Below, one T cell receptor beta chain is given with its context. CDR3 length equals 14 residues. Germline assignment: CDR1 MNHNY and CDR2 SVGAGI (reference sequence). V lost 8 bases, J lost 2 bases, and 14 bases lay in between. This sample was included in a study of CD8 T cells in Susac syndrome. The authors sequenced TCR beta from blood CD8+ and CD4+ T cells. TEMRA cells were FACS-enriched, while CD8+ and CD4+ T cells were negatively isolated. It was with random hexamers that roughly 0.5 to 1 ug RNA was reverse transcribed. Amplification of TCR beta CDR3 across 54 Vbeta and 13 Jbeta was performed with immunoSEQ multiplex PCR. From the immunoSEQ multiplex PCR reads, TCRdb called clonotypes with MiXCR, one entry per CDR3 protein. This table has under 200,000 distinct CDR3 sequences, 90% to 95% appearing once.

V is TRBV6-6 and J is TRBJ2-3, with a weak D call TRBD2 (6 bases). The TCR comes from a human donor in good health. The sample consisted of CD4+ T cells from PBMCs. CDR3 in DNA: TGTGCCAGCCTGGATAGCGGTTACACAGATACGCAGTATTTT. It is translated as CASLDSGYTDTQYF.